This paragraph covers one TCR beta chain sequence. Its specificity is unknown. The use of a sample-barcoded 5' primer and a J-beta primer mix characterized a second PCR of 7 to 11 cycles. Each of the samples gave a minimum of 2.5 million paired-end reads that contained CDR3. MiXCR was run by TCRdb on the 5' RACE reads, yielding one entry per CDR3 protein. There are fewer than 800,000 distinct CDR3 sequences in the sample; about half occur only once, and about a third lies in the top ten. Looked up from germline, CDR1 is SQVTM and CDR2 is ANQGSEA. V gave up 4 bases and J gave up 2 bases; unmatched junction bases: 1. The CDR3 has 12 residues. This sample is part of a study of blood T cells in healthy people across ages. Findings and limits, study-wide: PBMCs were not sorted, which prevented a conclusive comparison of naive versus antigen-experienced cells.

V and J are TRBV29-1 and TRBJ1-2, with 7 bases aligning to TRBD1. Sequenced sample: blood. This TCR derives from a woman in her sixties or seventies in good health. CDR3 residues: CSVGDRNYGYTF. The CDR3, as DNA: TGCAGCGTTGGGGACAGAAACTATGGCTACACCTTC.